A selection of T cell receptor beta chains follows, all from one sample in a study of T cells in Graves' hyperthyroidism and ophthalmopathy. TCRdb reanalysed the multiplex PCR reads using MiXCR and keeps one entry per CDR3 protein. This table has over 250,000 distinct CDR3 sequences, less than 30% appearing once. The sample comprised blood. The origin of the receptors is a man in his forties or fifties with Graves' hyperthyroidism that later progressed to Graves' ophthalmopathy. Each CDR3 is given without its conserved first and last residue.

V gene	J gene	CDR3 protein
TRBV7-2	TRBJ2-5	ASRTGLAGGLAETQY
TRBV6-1	TRBJ2-7	ASSTPGGSYEQY
TRBV12-3/TRBV12-4	TRBJ1-5	ASSNGVDNQPQH
TRBV24-1	TRBJ2-5	ATSPREEETQY
TRBV4-1	TRBJ1-1	ASSTQGATFSEAF
TRBV6-1	TRBJ2-7	ASSRGGQYEQY
TRBV6-1	TRBJ1-1	ASSGGLYDMNTEAF
TRBV20-1	TRBJ2-5	SARELGGDQETQY
TRBV5-5	TRBJ1-2	ASSSTGGTGYGYT
TRBV20-1	TRBJ2-5	SAPTGTGIGETQY
TRBV19	TRBJ2-7	ASSSLTPPAPYEQY
TRBV12-3/TRBV12-4	TRBJ2-5	ASSPSGRALETQY
TRBV29-1	TRBJ2-4	SVETLAKNIQY
TRBV20-1	TRBJ1-5	SANGPRPIVSNQPQH
TRBV6-2/TRBV6-3	TRBJ2-7	ASRDSGSADEQY
TRBV18	TRBJ1-1	ASSMGITEAF
TRBV2	TRBJ1-6	ASKSGRTGGSSPLH
TRBV7-3	TRBJ2-4	ASSVSHGSNIQY
TRBV9	TRBJ1-5	ASSVGHNQPQH
TRBV2	TRBJ2-7	ASSDQQRTSGNSEQY
TRBV12-3/TRBV12-4	TRBJ1-2	ASSTGTGDGYT
TRBV5-1	TRBJ1-1	ASRAGTGNTEAF
TRBV19	TRBJ1-1	ASRAEASTEAF
TRBV11-2	TRBJ1-6	ASSLEGRVPNSPLH
TRBV28	TRBJ2-5	ASSYPSQETQY
TRBV3-1	TRBJ2-5	ASSPLWGVMETQY
TRBV18	TRBJ1-5	ASPTSYASYQWGGRLNQPQH
TRBV10-3	TRBJ2-2	AISDREAANTGELF
TRBV3-1	TRBJ1-1	ASSNGGQGDTEAF
TRBV9	TRBJ1-3	ASSKRTASSGNTIY
TRBV24-1	TRBJ2-5	ATSDVTGYQETQY
TRBV19	TRBJ2-7	ASSTGTGSAYEQY
TRBV18	TRBJ1-2	ASSPEGWNYGYT
TRBV24-1	TRBJ2-2	ATGGLLNTGELF
TRBV5-1	TRBJ2-5	ASSREAGMRETQY
TRBV29-1	TRBJ2-7	SVEDSTVYEQY
TRBV6-1	TRBJ2-5	ASSPWTGGQETQY
TRBV6-1	TRBJ1-5	ASSEEFMRTGKQPQH
TRBV15	TRBJ1-2	ATSRGARETDGYT
TRBV12-3/TRBV12-4	TRBJ1-1	ASTGGLHTEAF
TRBV6-1	TRBJ2-7	ASRKTTDRFHEQY
TRBV12-5	TRBJ1-1	ASGFLTGGAF